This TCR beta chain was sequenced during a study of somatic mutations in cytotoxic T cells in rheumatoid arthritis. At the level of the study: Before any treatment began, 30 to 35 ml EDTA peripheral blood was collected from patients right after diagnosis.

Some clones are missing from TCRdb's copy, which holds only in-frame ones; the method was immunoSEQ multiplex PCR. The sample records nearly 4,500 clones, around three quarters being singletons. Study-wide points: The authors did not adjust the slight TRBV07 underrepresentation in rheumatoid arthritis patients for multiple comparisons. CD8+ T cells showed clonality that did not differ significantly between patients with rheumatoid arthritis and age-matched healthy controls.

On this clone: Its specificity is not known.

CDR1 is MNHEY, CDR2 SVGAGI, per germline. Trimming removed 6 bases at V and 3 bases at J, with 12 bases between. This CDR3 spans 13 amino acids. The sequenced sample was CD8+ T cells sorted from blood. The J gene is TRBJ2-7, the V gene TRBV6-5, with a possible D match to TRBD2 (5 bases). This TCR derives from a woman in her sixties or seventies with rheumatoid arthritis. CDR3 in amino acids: CASSVSGYYEQYF. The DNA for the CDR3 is TGTGCCAGCAGCGTATCGGGGTACTACGAGCAGTACTTC.